These T cell receptor beta chains were read from a single sample in a study of a mutant IDH1 vaccine in newly diagnosed glioma. Their antigens are not known. The assay was immunoSEQ multiplex PCR, and TCRdb's table has in-frame clones only and misses some. Of fewer than 95,000 clones in the sample, around four fifths were seen once. Sequences were derived from PBMCs, sampled from a glioma patient whose treatment included an IDH1 peptide vaccine. These receptors came from a man aged 35-49 years with glioma. The conserved cysteine and the conserved F or W are not part of the CDR3 here. The order of the fields is V gene, J gene, CDR3 protein.

V gene: TRBV18; J gene: TRBJ2-5; CDR3 protein: ASSPQETQY
V gene: TRBV4-3; J gene: TRBJ2-5; CDR3 protein: ASSTSGQETQY
V gene: TRBV5-6; J gene: TRBJ2-3; CDR3 protein: ASSLGGPGKDTQY
V gene: TRBV4-3; J gene: TRBJ2-7; CDR3 protein: ASSHRQGGAYEQY
V gene: TRBV5-1; J gene: .; CDR3 protein: ASSLVSGDEQY
V gene: TRBV7-9; J gene: TRBJ1-2; CDR3 protein: ASSLSGGGGYT
V gene: TRBV28; J gene: TRBJ2-2; CDR3 protein: ATPRTGENTGELF
V gene: TRBV10-3; J gene: TRBJ1-4; CDR3 protein: AISEISLNEKLF
V gene: TRBV25-1; J gene: TRBJ2-5; CDR3 protein: ASSTLARQETQY
V gene: TRBV27; J gene: TRBJ1-6; CDR3 protein: ASSSYRGHNNSPLH
V gene: TRBV15; J gene: TRBJ2-6; CDR3 protein: ATSRDLDSGANVLT
V gene: TRBV6-6; J gene: TRBJ2-2; CDR3 protein: ASKRQANTGELF
V gene: TRBV7-3; J gene: TRBJ2-3; CDR3 protein: ASSLAFTDTQY
V gene: TRBV6-1; J gene: TRBJ1-6; CDR3 protein: ASSERQGRNSPLH
V gene: TRBV4-2; J gene: TRBJ2-5; CDR3 protein: ASSQSRVWY
V gene: TRBV27; J gene: TRBJ2-5; CDR3 protein: ASRPLRGAGETQY
V gene: TRBV11-2; J gene: TRBJ1-2; CDR3 protein: ASSLDPNWGRHYGYT
V gene: TRBV6-1; J gene: TRBJ2-4; CDR3 protein: ASSEALGTGPKNIQY
V gene: TRBV7-9; J gene: TRBJ1-4; CDR3 protein: ASRSTGGEANEKLF
V gene: TRBV15; J gene: TRBJ1-3; CDR3 protein: ATSRDRGGPHTIY
V gene: TRBV4-2; J gene: TRBJ2-7; CDR3 protein: ASSQASHPTGVATYEQY
V gene: TRBV5-6; J gene: TRBJ1-5; CDR3 protein: ASSLGVGDGNQPQH
V gene: TRBV29-1; J gene: TRBJ1-5; CDR3 protein: SVRQGSNQPQH